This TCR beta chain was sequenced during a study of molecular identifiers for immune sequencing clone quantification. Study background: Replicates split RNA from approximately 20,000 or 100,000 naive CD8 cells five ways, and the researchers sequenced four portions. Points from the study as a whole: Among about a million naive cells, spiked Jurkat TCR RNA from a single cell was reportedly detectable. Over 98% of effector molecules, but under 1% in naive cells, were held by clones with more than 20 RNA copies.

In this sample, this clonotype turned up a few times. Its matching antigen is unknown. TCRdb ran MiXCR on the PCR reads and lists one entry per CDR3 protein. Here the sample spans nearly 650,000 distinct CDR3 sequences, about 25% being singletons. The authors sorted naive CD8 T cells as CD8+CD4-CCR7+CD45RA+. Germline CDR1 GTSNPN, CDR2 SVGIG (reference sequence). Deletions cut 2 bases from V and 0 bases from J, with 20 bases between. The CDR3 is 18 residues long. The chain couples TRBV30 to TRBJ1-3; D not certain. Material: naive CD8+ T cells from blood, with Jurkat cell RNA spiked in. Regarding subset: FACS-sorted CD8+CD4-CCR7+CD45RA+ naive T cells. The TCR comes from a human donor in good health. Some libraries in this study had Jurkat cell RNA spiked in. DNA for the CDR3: TGTGCCTGGAGTCCCTCTGGCCCTACCCTTTCCTCTGGAAACACCATATATTTT. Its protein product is CAWSPSGPTLSSGNTIYF.